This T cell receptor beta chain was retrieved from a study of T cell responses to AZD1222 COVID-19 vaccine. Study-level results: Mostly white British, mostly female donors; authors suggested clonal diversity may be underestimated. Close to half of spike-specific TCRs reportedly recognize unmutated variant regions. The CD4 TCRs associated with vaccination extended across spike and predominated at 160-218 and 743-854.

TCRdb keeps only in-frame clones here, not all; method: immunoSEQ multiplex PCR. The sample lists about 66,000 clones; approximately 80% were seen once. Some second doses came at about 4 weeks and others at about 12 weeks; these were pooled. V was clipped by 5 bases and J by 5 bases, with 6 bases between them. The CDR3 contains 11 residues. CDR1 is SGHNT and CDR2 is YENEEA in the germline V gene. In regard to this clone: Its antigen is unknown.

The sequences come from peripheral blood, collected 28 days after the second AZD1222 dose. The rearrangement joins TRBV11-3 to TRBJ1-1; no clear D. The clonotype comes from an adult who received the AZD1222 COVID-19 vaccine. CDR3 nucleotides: TGTGCCAGCAGCGGAGAGACTGAAGCTTTCTTT. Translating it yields CASSGETEAFF.